The present TCR beta chain was sequenced within a study of blood T cells in healthy people across ages. For the second PCR, which ran for 7 to 11 cycles, a sample-barcoded 5' primer and a J-beta primer mix were used. TCRdb re-analysed the 5' RACE reads in MiXCR, keeping a single row per CDR3 protein. The data hold about 1.4 million distinct CDR3 sequences, with roughly 64% observed a single time. Study findings and constraints: Age advanced and TCR beta diversity per million T cells fell, roughly linearly. Estimates of diversity drawn from one million T cells were considered underestimates.

The CDR3 loop spans 15 amino acids. The V gene's germline CDR1 is LGHDT and CDR2 YNNKEL (reference sequence). Roughly 10 milliliters of peripheral blood were drawn from each donor. The authors extracted at least 6 micrograms of total RNA per sample. To note about this clonotype: The antigen remains undetermined. An end of the junction does not agree with germline; a read error may underlie this.

V and J are TRBV3-1 and TRBJ2-5; TRBD2 matches 10 bases. Judging by the DNA end, TRBJ2-7 fits better; the J call may be wrong. The source is a man in his late teens or twenties in good health. The sequencing input was blood. For the CDR3, the DNA is TGTGCCAGCAGCCAAGAGGGACTAGCGTCCTGCGAGCAGTACTTC. The encoded protein is CASSQEGLASCEQYF.